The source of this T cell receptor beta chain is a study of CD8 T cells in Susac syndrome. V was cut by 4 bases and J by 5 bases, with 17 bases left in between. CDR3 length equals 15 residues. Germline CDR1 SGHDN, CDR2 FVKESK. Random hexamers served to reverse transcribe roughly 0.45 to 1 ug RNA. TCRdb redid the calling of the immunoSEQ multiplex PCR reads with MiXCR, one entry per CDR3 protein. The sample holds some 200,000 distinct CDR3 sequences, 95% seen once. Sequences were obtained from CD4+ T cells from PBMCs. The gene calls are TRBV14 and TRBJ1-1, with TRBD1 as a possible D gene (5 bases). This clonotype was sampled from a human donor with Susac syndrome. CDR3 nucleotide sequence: TGTGCCAGCAGCCCCTTGCTAGGGGAGGAGACTGAAGCTTTCTTT. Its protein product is CASSPLLGEETEAFF.